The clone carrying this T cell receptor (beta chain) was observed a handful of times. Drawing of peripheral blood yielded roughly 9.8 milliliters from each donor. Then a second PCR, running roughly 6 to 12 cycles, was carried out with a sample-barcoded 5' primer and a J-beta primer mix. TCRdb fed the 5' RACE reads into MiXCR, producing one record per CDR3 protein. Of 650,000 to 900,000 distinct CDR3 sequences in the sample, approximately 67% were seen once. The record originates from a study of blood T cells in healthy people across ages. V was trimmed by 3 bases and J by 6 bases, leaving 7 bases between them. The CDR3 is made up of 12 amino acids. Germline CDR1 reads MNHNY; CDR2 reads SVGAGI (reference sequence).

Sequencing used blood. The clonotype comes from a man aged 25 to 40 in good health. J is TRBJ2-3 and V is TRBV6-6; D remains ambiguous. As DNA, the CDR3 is TGTGCCAGCAGTTATAATGAGGATACGCAGTATTTT. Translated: CASSYNEDTQYF.